A single sample is the source of the 15 T cell receptor beta chains below, sequenced in a study of spatial heterogeneity in lung cancer. TCRdb reanalysed the 5' RACE reads using MiXCR and keeps one entry per CDR3 protein. The sample records approximately 40,000 distinct CDR3 sequences, around 7% being singletons. The time point is: sample taken at primary tumor resection. The sequences come from PBMCs, collected at surgery. These receptors all come from a male donor with early-stage non-small cell lung cancer.

The DNA of the CDR3 is TGTGCCAGCAGGCCACGGGGCAGCTCCTACGAGCAGTACTTC. Protein sequence: CASRPRGSSYEQYF. V usage is TRBV5-6 and J usage is TRBJ2-7; the D gene could be TRBD1 or TRBD2 (5 bases each). The germline V gene has CDR1 SGHDT and CDR2 YYEEEE. Trimming took off 5 bases at V and 0 bases at J, with 12 bases between the two ends. The CDR3 is 14 amino acids.

The chain carries TRBV12-3 or TRBV12-4 and TRBJ2-3; D might be TRBD1 (5 bases). The CDR3 contains 16 residues. The V end lost 6 bases, the J end lost 0 bases, and 16 bases lay between the germline ends. CDR3 loop: CASSQLGEPSTDTQYF. The CDR3 bases are TGTGCCAGCAGCCAGTTAGGGGAACCCAGCACAGATACGCAGTATTTT.

This chain connects TRBV30 to TRBJ2-2; TRBD1 agrees at 8 bases. The ends lost 3 bases at V and 3 bases at J; junction bases unmatched: 3. Germline CDR1 GTSNPN, CDR2 SVGIG (reference sequence). This CDR3 is 14 amino acids long. The CDR3 DNA sequence: TGTGCCTGGAGATGGGACAGGTACACCGGGGAGCTGTTTTTT. The encoded protein is CAWRWDRYTGELFF.

This clonotype was found many times. The chain recombines TRBV6-2 or TRBV6-3 with TRBJ2-7; a weak D match, TRBD1 (6 bases). Germline V gene sequence: CDR1 MNHEY, CDR2 SVGEGT. V lost 7 bases and J lost 2, with 15 bases in between. The CDR3 spans 14 residues. CDR3 sequence: CASNSQGTAYEQYF. CDR3 sequence (DNA): TGTGCCAGCAATTCACAGGGAACAGCCTACGAGCAGTACTTC.

This clonotype came up many times. The rearrangement links TRBV7-3 to TRBJ2-1; D gene unclear. Germline V gene data show CDR1 as SGHTA and CDR2 as FQGTGA. The CDR3 runs to 12 residues. Trimming stripped 6 bases from V and 4 bases from J, with 7 bases between. This chain's CDR3 is CASSRTYNEQFF. In nucleotides, the CDR3 is TGTGCCAGCAGTCGTACGTACAATGAGCAGTTCTTC.

This chain links TRBV6-6 with TRBJ2-1; 8 bases line up with TRBD2. Germline values: CDR1 MNHNY, CDR2 SVGAGI (reference sequence). CDR3 length: 16 amino acids. V shed 5 bases, J shed 4 bases, and the junction held 10 bases outside the gene matches. The CDR3 DNA sequence: TGTGCCAGCAGTGGCCAGGGGCGGGGGGCTTACAATGAGCAGTTCTTC. Translation gives CASSGQGRGAYNEQFF.

This clonotype was recorded at least ten times. The chain employs TRBV4-1 and TRBJ2-7, with D possibly matching TRBD1 (5 bases). Germline CDR1 MGHRA, CDR2 YSYEKL. Trimming took 0 bases from V and 3 from J, leaving 15 bases between them. This CDR3 region has 16 residues. The CDR3 here is CASSQENLERGYEQYF. In DNA, the CDR3 is TGCGCCAGCAGCCAAGAAAACCTCGAAAGGGGCTACGAGCAGTACTTC.

This clonotype has ten or more counts. The J gene is TRBJ1-5, the V gene TRBV7-9, with D hard to call. Between the trimmed V and J ends, which lost 1 base and 3 bases, there was a span of 7 bases. The germline V gene encodes CDR1 SEHNR and CDR2 FQNEAQ (reference sequence). CDR3 length equals 14 residues. CDR3 DNA: TGTGCCAGCAGCTTAGACAGATACAATCAGCCCCAGCATTTT. It specifies CASSLDRYNQPQHF.

The genes are TRBV5-1 and TRBJ2-3; TRBD2 matches 7 bases. Germline V gives CDR1 SGHRS, CDR2 YFSETQ. V dropped 1 base and J dropped 0; count of bases not matched to a gene: 2. The CDR3 runs to 15 residues. CDR3 amino acids: CASSLSSGSTDTQYF. As DNA, the CDR3 is TGCGCCAGCAGCTTGAGTAGCGGGAGCACAGATACGCAGTATTTT.

This clonotype was seen repeatedly, ten times or more. This chain joins TRBV23-1 and TRBJ2-7; 10 bases map to TRBD1. TRBV23-1 is marked as an open reading frame, function uncertain. This CDR3 is built from 15 residues. Trimming removed 4 bases from V and 2 bases from J; junction bases left unmatched: 5. This CDR3 reads CASSRRGQGAYEQYV. The CDR3 DNA follows: TGCGCCAGCAGTCGACGAGGACAGGGGGCCTACGAGCAGTACGTC.

This clonotype has just a few counts. The genes are TRBV11-1 and TRBJ2-3, with D perhaps TRBD1 or TRBD2 (6 bases each). The CDR3 runs to 15 residues. Per the germline V gene, CDR1 is SGHAT and CDR2 is FQDESV (reference sequence). Trimming cost V 6 bases and J 1 base, with 14 bases left between them. The CDR3 DNA reads TGTGCCAGCAGTAAGGGGGGAGTCGGCACAGATACGCAGTATTTT. Its protein product is CASSKGGVGTDTQYF.

This chain joins TRBV12-3 or TRBV12-4 and TRBJ2-5; D might be TRBD1 or TRBD2, each matching 5 bases. The CDR3 runs to 14 residues. V lost 6 bases to trimming and J lost 3 bases, with 14 bases between them. The CDR3 loop is CASSLLRGEETQYF. The CDR3 DNA follows: TGTGCCAGCAGCTTATTGCGAGGGGAAGAGACCCAGTACTTC.

This clonotype has at least ten counts. This sequence joins TRBV27 and TRBJ1-6, with D possibly being TRBD1 (5 bases). This CDR3 is 15 amino acids long. The germline V gene encodes CDR1 MNHEY and CDR2 SMNVEV (reference sequence). Trimming took 2 bases from V and 7 from J, leaving 12 bases between them. The CDR3 region has the DNA TGTGCCAGCAGTTTAGGCCGGGGCGGCAATTCACCCCTCCACTTT. Residues: CASSLGRGGNSPLHF.

In its sample, this clonotype was seen many times. The chain links TRBV7-9 to TRBJ2-1; perhaps D is TRBD1 or TRBD2 (5 bases each). Between the trimmed V and J ends, which lost 1 base and 6 bases, there was a span of 13 bases. The V gene's germline CDR1 is SEHNR and CDR2 FQNEAQ (reference sequence). CDR3 length: 15 residues. The CDR3 region has the DNA TGTGCCAGCAGCTTAGTCGGGACGTCGGGCAATGAGCAGTTCTTC. Protein product: CASSLVGTSGNEQFF.

This clonotype was seen ten or more times. V and J are TRBV6-5 and TRBJ1-5; D is ambiguous. The CDR3 has 14 amino acids. The V end lost 0 bases, the J end lost 3 bases, and 6 bases lay between the germline ends. CDR1 MNHEY and CDR2 SVGAGI come from the germline V gene. In nucleotides, the CDR3 is TGTGCCAGCAGTTACTCCCGGTTCAATCAGCCCCAGCATTTT. Encoded protein: CASSYSRFNQPQHF.